This T cell receptor (beta chain) was obtained from a study of blood T cell repertoires in COVID-19. Overall study: Samples taken during acute and convalescent COVID-19 were collected in the United States, Italy and Spain. Nucleic acid was either cDNA or gDNA, and it came from T cells, B-cell-depleted T cells, or PBMCs.

Source study methods: Cell counts per sample came from amplifying reference gene primers. Libraries were prepared by immunoSEQ multiplex PCR; TCRdb keeps only in-frame clonotypes and omits some of them. V, J and clone size are those of that table, while D and trimming were read from the DNA. The table shows some 220,000 clones, with roughly 80% occurring only once. V lost 0 bases, J lost 1 base, and 3 bases lay in between. CDR1 SGHRS and CDR2 YFSETQ come from the germline V gene. CDR3 length: 13 amino acids. On this clone: Different DNA sequences within this sample yield the same CDR3.

The chain recombines TRBV5-1 with TRBJ2-3; no definite D call. The clonotype originates from an elderly woman with active or convalescent COVID-19. Sequencing was carried out using peripheral blood. The CDR3 DNA is TGCGCCAGCAGCTTGGCGGGCACAGATACGCAGTATTTT. It codes for CASSLAGTDTQYF.